This T cell receptor beta chain was retrieved from a study of blood T cell repertoires in COVID-19. Study at large: Spain, Italy and the United States supplied samples that represented acute and convalescent COVID-19. The analysed material was cDNA or gDNA that came from T cells, B-cell-depleted T cells, or PBMCs.

Per germline, CDR1 MNHEY and CDR2 SVGAGI. Trimming removed 2 bases from V and 0 bases from J, with 4 bases in between. The CDR3 is 13 amino acids. As handled by the study authors: Reference gene primer amplification gave estimated nucleated cell counts. Some clones are missing from TCRdb's copy, which holds only in-frame ones; the method was immunoSEQ multiplex PCR. The V and J calls and clone size were taken over from that table, and D and trimming were inferred from the DNA. There are some 44,000 clones in the sample; over 75% occur only once, and about 25% lies in the top ten. Sequenced material: peripheral blood. J is TRBJ1-1 and V is TRBV6-5; D is unresolved. The TCR originated in a woman aged 55-69 years with acute or convalescent COVID-19. CDR3 loop: CASSYGMNTEAFF. The CDR3 region has the DNA TGTGCCAGCAGTTACGGCATGAACACTGAAGCTTTCTTT.